This TCR beta chain comes out of a study of blood T cell repertoires in COVID-19. The CDR3 totals 16 residues. Germline V gene sequence: CDR1 LNHNV, CDR2 YYDKDF (reference sequence). V lost 2 bases, J lost 5 bases, and 10 bases stayed unmatched. The protocol was immunoSEQ multiplex PCR, while the TCRdb copy is restricted to in-frame clones and leaves out a portion. The table lists under 110,000 clones, around 75% of them singletons. The sequence was collected from a human donor with acute or convalescent COVID-19. The donor label of this sample is uncertain. The sample consisted of peripheral blood. The gene calls are TRBV15 and TRBJ1-1; 8 nucleotides align to TRBD1. Written as DNA, the CDR3 is TGTGCCACCAGCAGAACCCGGACAGGGTTATCGACTGAAGCTTTCTTT. Translated: CATSRTRTGLSTEAFF.